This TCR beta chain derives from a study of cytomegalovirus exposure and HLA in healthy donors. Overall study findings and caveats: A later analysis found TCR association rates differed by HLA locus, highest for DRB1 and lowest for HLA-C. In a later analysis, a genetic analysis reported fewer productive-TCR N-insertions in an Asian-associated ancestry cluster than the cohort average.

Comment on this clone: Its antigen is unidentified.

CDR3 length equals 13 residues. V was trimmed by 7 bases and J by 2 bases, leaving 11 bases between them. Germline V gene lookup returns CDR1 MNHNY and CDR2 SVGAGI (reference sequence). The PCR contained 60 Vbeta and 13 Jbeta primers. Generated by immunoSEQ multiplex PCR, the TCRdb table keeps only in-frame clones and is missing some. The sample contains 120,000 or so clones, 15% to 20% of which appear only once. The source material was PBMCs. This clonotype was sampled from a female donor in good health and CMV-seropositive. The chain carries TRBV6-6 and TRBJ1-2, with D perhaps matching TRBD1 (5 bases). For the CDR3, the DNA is TGTGCCAGCATTATAGGGGCGAACTATGGCTACACCTTC. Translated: CASIIGANYGYTF.